Included here is one TCR beta chain sequence, with context. Its antigen is still unknown. These data belong to a study of shared clonotypes between healthy human individuals. Findings and caveats of the study: Around 5.3% of naive CD4 clonotypes were shared across several donors. Estimated richness values were generally larger in naive subsets than in memory subsets.

Adults of Caucasian background living in Nashville, Tennessee made up all donors. Splitting of CD4+ cells produced CD45RA+ naive and CD45RA-negative memory subsets. Sequenced by immunoSEQ multiplex PCR; TCRdb stores in-frame clones only, minus some. The sample consists of roughly 1,100,000 clones, about 75% of them appearing once. This CDR3 has 13 amino acids. Trimming cost V 5 bases and J 2 bases, with 9 bases left between them. Germline CDR1 reads SEHNR; CDR2 reads FQNEAQ (reference sequence). The chain couples TRBV7-9 to TRBJ1-1; no firm D call. The sample was memory CD4+ T cells sorted from blood. Regarding subset: CD45RA-negative fraction. The clonotype originates from a man aged 18-30 years in good health. CDR3 in amino acids: CASSPRPNTEAFF. CDR3 in DNA: TGTGCCAGCAGCCCCCGGCCTAACACTGAAGCTTTCTTT. The full variable domain, rest sourced from reference TRBV7-9 and TRBJ1-1, is DTGVSQNPRHKITKRGQNVTFRCDPISEHNRLYWYRQTLGQGPEFLTYFQNEAQLEKSRLLSDRFSAERPKGSFSTLEIQRTEQGDSAMYLCASSPRPNTEAFFGQGTRLTVV.